The clone carrying this TCR beta chain was seen at least ten times. Its cognate antigen is unknown. The data originate from a study of T-cell reconstitution after alpha-beta-depleted transplantation in children. During its preparation, the TCRbeta library received unique molecular identifiers. TCRdb re-derived calls from the PCR reads in MiXCR, one entry per CDR3 protein. This sample has over 200,000 distinct CDR3 sequences; approximately 19% occur once, and the top ten carry 43%. Overall study results and limits: Roughly two months post-transplant, alpha-beta T cells reportedly originated from several hundred graft clones that had expanded. Surviving thymic progenitors and recipient T cells were the source of high TCRbeta diversity at day 60 in some patients.

Trimming at V came to 1 base and at J to 4 bases, leaving 10 bases not matched to a gene. Germline V gives CDR1 SGHRS, CDR2 YFSETQ. The CDR3 is made up of 17 amino acids. This rearrangement joins TRBV5-1 to TRBJ2-1; 8 positions match TRBD1. Specimen: PBMCs, mostly from graft donor cells, collected 360 days after TCRalphabeta/CD19-depleted stem cell transplant. The TCR sequence derives from a male patient aged 2 to 9 who had a stem cell transplant for acute lymphoblastic leukemia, so the T cells may come from the graft donor. The DNA for the CDR3 is TGCGCCAGCAGCTTGAGACAGGGGAATTCTAGGTACAATGAGCAGTTCTTC. Encoded protein: CASSLRQGNSRYNEQFF. The variable domain in full, completed from reference TRBV5-1 and TRBJ2-1, reads KAGVTQTPRYLIKTRGQQVTLSCSPISGHRSVSWYQQTPGQGLQFLFEYFSETQRNKGNFPGRFSGRQFSNSRSEMNVSTLELGDSALYLCASSLRQGNSRYNEQFFGPGTRLTVL.